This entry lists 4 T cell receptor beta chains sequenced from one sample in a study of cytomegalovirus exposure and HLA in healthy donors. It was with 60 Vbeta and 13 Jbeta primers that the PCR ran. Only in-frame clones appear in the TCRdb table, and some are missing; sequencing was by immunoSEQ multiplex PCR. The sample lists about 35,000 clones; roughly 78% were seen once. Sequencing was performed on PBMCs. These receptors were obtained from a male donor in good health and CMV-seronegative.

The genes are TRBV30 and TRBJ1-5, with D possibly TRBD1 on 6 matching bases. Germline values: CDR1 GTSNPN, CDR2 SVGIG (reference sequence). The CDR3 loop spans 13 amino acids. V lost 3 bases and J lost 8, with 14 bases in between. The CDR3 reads CAWSRGGEKPQHF. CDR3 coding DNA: TGTGCCTGGAGCCGAGGGGGGGAAAAGCCCCAGCATTTT. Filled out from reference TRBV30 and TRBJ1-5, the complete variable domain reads SQTIHQWPATLVQPVGSPLSLECTVEGTSNPNLYWYRQAAGRGLQLLFYSVGIGQISSEVPQNLSASRPQDRQFILSSKKLLLSDSGFYLCAWSRGGEKPQHFGDGTRLSIL.

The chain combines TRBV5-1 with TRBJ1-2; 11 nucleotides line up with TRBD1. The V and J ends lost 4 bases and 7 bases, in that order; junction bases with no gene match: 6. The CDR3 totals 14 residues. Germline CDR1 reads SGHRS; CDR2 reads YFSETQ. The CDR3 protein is CASSPEGQGVGYTF. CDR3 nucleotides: TGCGCCAGCAGCCCCGAGGGACAGGGGGTTGGCTACACCTTC.

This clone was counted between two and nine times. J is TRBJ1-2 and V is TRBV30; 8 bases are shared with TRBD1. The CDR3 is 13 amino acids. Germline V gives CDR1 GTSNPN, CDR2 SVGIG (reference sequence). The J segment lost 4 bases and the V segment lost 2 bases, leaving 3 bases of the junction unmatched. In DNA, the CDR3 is TGTGCCTGGAGTCGGGACAGGCCCTATGGCTACACCTTC. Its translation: CAWSRDRPYGYTF.

The CDR3: CASSPTDYEQYF. The CDR3 DNA sequence: TGTGCCAGCTCACCAACAGATTACGAGCAGTACTTC. The J gene is TRBJ2-7, the V gene TRBV18; no firm D call. The ends were cut back, 2 bases at V and 4 bases at J, with 6 bases in the middle. The CDR3 runs to 12 residues. Germline loops: CDR1 KGHSH, CDR2 LQKENI.